This TCR beta chain emerged from a study of immune cell composition in non-small cell lung cancer. Study as a whole: Tumours were mainly lung adenocarcinoma or squamous cell carcinoma. Study results and limitations: No significant correlation existed between pack-years smoked and tumour clonality.

Germline loops: CDR1 SGHAT, CDR2 FQNNGV. The CDR3 runs to 11 residues. V gave up 4 bases and J gave up 11 bases, with 11 bases separating them. Details on this clone: As yet, its antigen is unknown.

Normal lung sampling was at least 3 cm from the tumour, as distant as possible. Template was genomic DNA from frozen, unsorted single-cell suspensions. The repertoire was sequenced with immunoSEQ multiplex PCR; TCRdb's copy has only in-frame clones and lacks some. The sample includes about 5,300 clones, more than 70% of them seen just once. Sequenced material: non-adjacent lung tissue. This clonotype originated in a human donor with non-small cell lung cancer. Some clones in this sample may be carry-over from other donors' samples. J is TRBJ1-1 and V is TRBV11-2; D not certain. The CDR3 loop reads CASSSYSWAFF. CDR3 bases: TGTGCCAGCAGCTCGTATAGTTGGGCTTTCTTT.